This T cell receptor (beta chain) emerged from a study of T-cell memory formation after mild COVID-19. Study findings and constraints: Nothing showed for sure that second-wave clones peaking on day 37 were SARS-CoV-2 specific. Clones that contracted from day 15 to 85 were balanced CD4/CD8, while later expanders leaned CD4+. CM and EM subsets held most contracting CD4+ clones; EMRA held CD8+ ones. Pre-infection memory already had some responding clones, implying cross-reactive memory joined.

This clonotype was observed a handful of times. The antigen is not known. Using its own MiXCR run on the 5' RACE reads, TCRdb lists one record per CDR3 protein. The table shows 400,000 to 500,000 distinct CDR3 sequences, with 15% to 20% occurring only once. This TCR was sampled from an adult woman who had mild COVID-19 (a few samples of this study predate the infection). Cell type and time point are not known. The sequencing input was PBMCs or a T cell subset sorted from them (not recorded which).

The CDR3 here is CASSLSTGRNTGELFF. The DNA of the CDR3 is TGCGCCAGCAGCTTGTCGACAGGGAGAAACACCGGGGAGCTGTTTTTT. The rearrangement links TRBV5-1 to TRBJ2-2, with TRBD1 matching 7 bases. Germline CDR1 reads SGHRS; CDR2 reads YFSETQ. J was trimmed by 2 bases and V by 1 base; bases with no gene match: 5. This CDR3 contains 16 residues.